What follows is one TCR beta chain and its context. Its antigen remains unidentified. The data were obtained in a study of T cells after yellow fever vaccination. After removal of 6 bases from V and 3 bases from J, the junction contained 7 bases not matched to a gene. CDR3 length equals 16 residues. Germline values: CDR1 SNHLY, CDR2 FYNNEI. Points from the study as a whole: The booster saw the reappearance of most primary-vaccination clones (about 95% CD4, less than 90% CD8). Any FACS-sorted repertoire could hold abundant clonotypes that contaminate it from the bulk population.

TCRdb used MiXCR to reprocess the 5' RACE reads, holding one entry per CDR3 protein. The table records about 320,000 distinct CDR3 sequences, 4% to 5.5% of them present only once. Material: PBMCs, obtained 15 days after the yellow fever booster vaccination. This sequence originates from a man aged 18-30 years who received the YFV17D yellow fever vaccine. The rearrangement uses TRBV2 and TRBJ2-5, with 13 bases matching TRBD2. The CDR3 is CASRPVGLAGKETQYF. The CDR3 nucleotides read TGTGCCAGCAGGCCCGTGGGACTAGCGGGGAAAGAGACCCAGTACTTC.